This TCR beta chain was recorded in a study of metastatic and nonmetastatic thyroid tumors (TCRdb year 2020). About the full investigation: For patients with malignant and with benign thyroid disease, the researchers compared repertoires between peripheral blood samples and tumor or nodule tissue samples. What the research found in general, with its limitations: In both blood and tumor samples, TCR beta diversity was reported to be significantly higher in malignant tumors than in benign nodules.

The table lists this clone with many counts. Which antigen it targets is not known. Base qualities are not recorded, but no much larger clone differs from it by a single base. The CDR3 sequence holds 13 residues, the cysteine and phenylalanine included. The sequence is cut down to CDR3 DNA, 39 bases in frame from base 1. The germline V gene (reference sequence) specifies SEHNR as CDR1 and FQNEAQ as CDR2. At the junction V is shortened by 2 bases and J by 13 bases, with 12 bases in between. Receptors were amplified or captured by PCR. For sequencing, an Illumina HiSeq 4000 was employed. The TCR beta-chain CDR3 region of each patient was profiled by high-throughput sequencing. Under the source paper's analysis protocol: The researchers built a classifier to tell apart papillary thyroid cancer patients with distant metastasis, based on CDR3 differences among clinicopathological groups. To measure repertoire diversity the researchers used the Shannon index, while the Morisita-Horn index served to gauge how similar the tumor and blood repertoires were. TCRdb took the public reads, trimmed them with fastp at Q25, ran MiXCR for clone calling and kept in-frame beta chains. Clone size and V and J calls follow TCRdb, not the original study. The sample has over 25,000 clones on record, about 15% of them singletons. In total, the top ten clones hold 2.5% to 4% of the sample.

Before undergoing thyroid surgery, none of the patients had been given any kind of treatment. The study retrospectively analysed patient clinical samples collected from the early 2010s to the late 2010s using T-cell receptor beta sequencing. The V and J genes are TRBV7-9 and TRBJ2-6; the D gene is perhaps TRBD1, from 5 matching bases. The sample taken for sequencing was blood. The clonotype originates from a female donor with papillary thyroid cancer or a benign thyroid nodule (not recorded which). Some clones in this sample may be carry-over from other donors' samples. The nucleotides are TGTGCCAGCAGCTTAACGACAGCCGGAGTCCTGACTTTC. Its protein reads: CASSLTTAGVLTF.